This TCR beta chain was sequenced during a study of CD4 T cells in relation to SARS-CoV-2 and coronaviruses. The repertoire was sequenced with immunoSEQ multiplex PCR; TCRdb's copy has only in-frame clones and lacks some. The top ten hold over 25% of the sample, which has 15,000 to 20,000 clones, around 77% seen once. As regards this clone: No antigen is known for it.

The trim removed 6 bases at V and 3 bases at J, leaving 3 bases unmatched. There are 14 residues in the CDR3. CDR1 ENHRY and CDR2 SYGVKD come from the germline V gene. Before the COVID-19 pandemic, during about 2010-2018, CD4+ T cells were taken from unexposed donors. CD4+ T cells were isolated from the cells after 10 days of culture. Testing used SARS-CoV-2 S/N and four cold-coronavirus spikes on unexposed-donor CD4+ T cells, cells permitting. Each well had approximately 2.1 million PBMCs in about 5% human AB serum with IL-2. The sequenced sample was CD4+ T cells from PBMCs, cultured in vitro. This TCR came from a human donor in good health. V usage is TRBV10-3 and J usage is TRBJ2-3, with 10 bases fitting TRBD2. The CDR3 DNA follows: TGTGCCATCAGGCCGGGACTAGCGACAGATACGCAGTATTTT. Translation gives CAIRPGLATDTQYF.